A single sample is the source of the 10 T cell receptor beta chains below, sequenced in a study of monozygotic twins with inflammatory bowel disease. After re-calling the 5' RACE reads, TCRdb lists one entry per CDR3 protein, DNA absent. The ten top clones account for roughly 2.6%, within a sample of about 160,000 distinct CDR3 sequences. Sequencing input: blood. These receptors all come from a human donor with ulcerative colitis or Crohn's disease, or a healthy co-twin of an affected twin (not recorded which).

This chain links TRBV28 with TRBJ2-5; TCRdb picks TRBD1, but there is no DNA to check that call. CDR1 is MDHEN, CDR2 SYDVKM, per germline. There are 16 residues in the CDR3. This chain's CDR3 is CASNTVGESLQETQYF.

V usage is TRBV20-1 and J usage is TRBJ2-1; the D call of TRBD2 rests on TCRdb alone, since no DNA is present to check it. There are 11 residues in the CDR3. Germline V gene data show CDR1 as DFQATT and CDR2 as SNEGSKA (reference sequence). CDR3 protein: CSAIGWAEQFF.

V and J are TRBV5-8 and TRBJ2-3; TCRdb proposes TRBD1, but this gene call is untestable without DNA. The CDR3 loop spans 16 amino acids. Germline V gene sequence: CDR1 SGHTS, CDR2 YDEGEE. The CDR3: CASSKATGQVGDTQYF.

This sequence joins TRBV5-1 and TRBJ1-5; TCRdb's D call, TRBD1, is unchecked because there is no DNA. There are 15 residues in the CDR3. CDR1 is SGHRS, CDR2 YFSETQ, per germline. The chain's CDR3 is CASSVGTGVFQPQHF.

The chain employs TRBV7-3 and TRBJ2-1; TCRdb calls TRBD1, which cannot be checked without DNA. Germline CDR1 SGHTA, CDR2 FQGTGA. The CDR3 covers 13 residues. This CDR3 is CASSLGQADEQFF.

The chain is built from TRBV14 and TRBJ2-7; lacking DNA, the TRBD1 call made by TCRdb goes unchecked. The CDR3 contains 14 residues. The V gene's germline CDR1 is SGHDN and CDR2 FVKESK. The CDR3 sequence is CASRSSGNSYEQYF.

The chain is built from TRBV24-1 and TRBJ1-5; there is no DNA to check the TCRdb D call of TRBD1. CDR3 length: 15 amino acids. Germline CDR1 is KGHDR and CDR2 is SFDVKD. The CDR3 spells CATSDLTGESQPQHF.

The chain combines TRBV20-1 with TRBJ1-6; the TRBD1 assignment by TCRdb is unverifiable without DNA. The germline V gene encodes CDR1 DFQATT and CDR2 SNEGSKA (reference sequence). The CDR3 consists of 13 residues. CDR3 loop: CSAFRDRGSPLHF.

The gene calls are TRBV12-3 or TRBV12-4 and TRBJ2-7. The CDR3 has 11 residues. The CDR3 here is CASSLNHEQYF.

The CDR3 region is CASSLVEGQGGNTIYF. The V gene is TRBV7-9, the J gene TRBJ1-3; there is no DNA to check the TCRdb D call of TRBD1. This CDR3 spans 16 amino acids. The germline V gene encodes CDR1 SEHNR and CDR2 FQNEAQ (reference sequence).